The 26 T cell receptor beta chains listed next were all sequenced from one sample in a study of beta chain features in type 1 diabetes. Study-level points and caveats: TCRB CDR3s were moderately but significantly shorter in Type 1 diabetes patients in all four CD4+ subsets.

Expressed TCRB transcripts got sequenced, as all isolated RNA was reverse transcribed. Assay: immunoSEQ multiplex PCR; the TCRdb copy retains only in-frame clones and omits some. The sample has fewer than 300,000 clones; roughly 22% are singletons. Antigen specificity for these receptors is unknown. The sample taken for sequencing was naive CD4+ T cells from blood. The receptors originated from a woman aged 40 to 50 with type 1 diabetes.

This chain links TRBV5-1 with TRBJ1-1; D is unclear. The CDR3 runs to 13 residues. The germline V gene has CDR1 SGHRS and CDR2 YFSETQ. The V end was cut by 7 bases, the J end by 4 bases, with 14 bases between. The CDR3 DNA is TGCGCCAGCCCGAAGGTCCGCGGCACTGAAGCTTTCTTT. It yields the protein CASPKVRGTEAFF.

The chain is built from TRBV29-1 and TRBJ2-1; the D gene is possibly TRBD1 (6 bases). Between the trimmed V and J ends, which lost 4 bases and 0 bases, there was a span of 10 bases. The CDR3 consists of 14 residues. Germline V lookup: CDR1 SQVTM, CDR2 ANQGSEA. This chain's CDR3 is CSVADRSSYNEQFF. The CDR3 region has the DNA TGCAGCGTTGCCGACAGGAGCTCCTACAATGAGCAGTTCTTC.

This clone was detected a few times. The chain has TRBV2 and TRBJ2-5, with a possible D match to TRBD1 (5 bases). The CDR3 sequence is 14 residues long. The ends were cut back, 4 bases at V and 3 bases at J, with 12 bases in the middle. Germline V gives CDR1 SNHLY, CDR2 FYNNEI. CDR3 sequence: CASSVQGKEETQYF. The CDR3 DNA is TGTGCCAGCAGTGTGCAGGGAAAGGAAGAGACCCAGTACTTC.

A few counts support this clone. This sequence joins TRBV27 and TRBJ2-1; D is perhaps TRBD1 (6 bases). The V end lost 8 bases, the J end lost 9 bases, and 26 bases lay between the germline ends. Germline V CDR1 and CDR2: MNHEY, SMNVEV (reference sequence). CDR3 size: 16 residues. CDR3 protein: CASASRQVITGPEQFF. In DNA form, the CDR3 reads TGTGCCAGCGCATCTAGACAGGTTATTACCGGTCCTGAGCAGTTCTTC.

This clone was observed a few times. The chain is built from TRBV5-4 and TRBJ2-7, with a possible D match to TRBD1 (6 bases). This CDR3 has 15 amino acids. The germline gives CDR1 SGHNT, CDR2 YYREEE (reference sequence). Trimming removed 0 bases from V and 1 base from J, with 11 bases in between. CDR3 sequence reads: CASSLGQAESYEQYF. In nucleotides, the CDR3 is TGTGCCAGCAGCTTGGGACAGGCTGAGTCCTACGAGCAGTACTTC.

There are a few counts of this clone. The chain is built from TRBV29-1 and TRBJ1-2; no firm D call. Germline V lookup: CDR1 SQVTM, CDR2 ANQGSEA. The CDR3 consists of 13 residues. Trimming stripped 2 bases from V and 2 bases from J, with 9 bases between. The CDR3 protein is CSVERDLNYGYTF. CDR3 sequence (DNA): TGCAGCGTTGAACGGGATCTAAACTATGGCTACACCTTC.

The gene calls are TRBV11-2 and TRBJ2-5, with D hard to call. The CDR3 loop spans 15 amino acids. V dropped 3 bases and J dropped 5 bases, with 16 bases sitting between them. Germline V CDR1 and CDR2: SGHAT, FQNNGV. CDR3 in amino acids: CASSFNTPAGETQYF. The CDR3 DNA sequence: TGTGCCAGCAGCTTCAATACACCGGCCGGGGAGACCCAGTACTTC.

Only one count was recorded for this clone. The chain is built from TRBV9 and TRBJ1-1; no clear D. Germline values: CDR1 SGDLS, CDR2 YYNGEE. The CDR3 runs to 14 residues. The germline V and J ends were trimmed by 4 bases and 8 bases, with 18 bases remaining between them. DNA of the CDR3: TGTGCCAGCAGCCCCCAGACTGCGTACTTCGAAGCTTTCTTT. Its translation: CASSPQTAYFEAFF.

This clone has only a few counts. CDR3 region: CASSQGTVSQETQYF. The CDR3 nucleotides are TGCGCCAGCAGCCAAGGGACAGTTTCTCAAGAGACCCAGTACTTC. The chain links TRBV4-3 to TRBJ2-5; D may be TRBD1 (6 bases). Germline-derived CDR1 and CDR2 are LGHNA and YSLEER. The germline V and J ends were trimmed by 1 base and 2 bases, with 11 bases remaining between them. The CDR3 has 15 amino acids.

With regard to this clone: At the DNA level, this CDR3 is encoded by other sequences in the same sample as well. The V and J genes are TRBV18 and TRBJ1-1; TRBD1 matches 7 bases. CDR1 is KGHSH, CDR2 LQKENI, per germline. Trimming removed 2 bases from V and 1 base from J; junction bases left unmatched: 1. This CDR3 comprises 14 residues. The CDR3 DNA reads as TGTGCCAGCTCACCAAGACAGGGGAACACTGAAGCTTTCTTT. This codes for CASSPRQGNTEAFF.

In this sample, this clone turned up a few times. This chain links TRBV30 with TRBJ1-3; perhaps TRBD1 as D (5 bases). The germline CDR1 and CDR2 sequences are GTSNPN and SVGIG (reference sequence). V lost 1 base and J lost 0, with 13 bases in between. The CDR3 covers 16 residues. The CDR3 region has the DNA TGTGCCTGGAGTGGAGGGACTGTAGTCTCTGGAAACACCATATATTTT. Translating gives CAWSGGTVVSGNTIYF.

This clone appeared a single time. The chain employs TRBV9 and TRBJ2-2; 7 bases are shared with TRBD2. This CDR3 spans 15 amino acids. The germline CDR1 and CDR2 sequences are SGDLS and YYNGEE. After removal of 1 base from V and 1 base from J, the junction contained 1 base not matched to a gene. The CDR3 nucleotides are TGTGCCAGCAGCGTACGCGGGAGGAACACCGGGGAGCTGTTTTTT. This gives the protein CASSVRGRNTGELFF. Combining the CDR3 with reference TRBV9 and TRBJ2-2 gives the whole variable domain DSGVTQTPKHLITATGQRVTLRCSPRSGDLSVYWYQQSLDQGLQFLIQYYNGEERAKGNILERFSAQQFPDLHSELNLSSLELGDSALYFCASSVRGRNTGELFFGEGSRLTVL.

This clone occurred once. The gene calls are TRBV2 and TRBJ2-1; D perhaps matches TRBD2 (6 bases). The CDR3 is 18 amino acids. Trimming took 0 bases from V and 0 from J, leaving 15 bases between them. Germline V lookup: CDR1 SNHLY, CDR2 FYNNEI. The CDR3 nucleotides are TGTGCCAGCAGTGAAGCGGCGGCGGGACCGAGCTCCTACAATGAGCAGTTCTTC. Translation: CASSEAAAGPSSYNEQFF.

The chain carries TRBV7-2 and TRBJ1-5; TRBD1 agrees at 8 bases. The germline gives CDR1 SGHTA, CDR2 FQGNSA. The CDR3 contains 15 residues. J was trimmed by 2 bases and V by 4 bases; bases with no gene match: 4. This CDR3 is CASSSGQGRNQPQHF. CDR3 coding DNA: TGTGCCAGCAGCTCTGGACAGGGCCGCAATCAGCCCCAGCATTTT. The whole variable domain, remainder taken from reference TRBV7-2 and TRBJ1-5, is GAGVSQSPSNKVTEKGKDVELRCDPISGHTALYWYRQSLGQGLEFLIYFQGNSAPDKSGLPSDRFSAERTGGSVSTLTIQRTQQEDSAVYLCASSSGQGRNQPQHFGDGTRLSIL.

The CDR3 coding sequence is TGTGCCAGCAGCCTAGGACAGCCCGGTCAGCCCCAGCATTTT. It encodes CASSLGQPGQPQHF. The chain carries TRBV6-5 and TRBJ1-5; maybe TRBD1 (6 bases). This CDR3 contains 14 residues. Germline V gene data show CDR1 as MNHEY and CDR2 as SVGAGI. V lost 6 bases, J lost 6 bases, and 15 bases lay in between.

This clone came up a few times. The chain is built from TRBV7-9 and TRBJ1-1; D possibly corresponds to TRBD1 (5 bases). Germline V gene data show CDR1 as SEHNR and CDR2 as FQNEAQ (reference sequence). The CDR3 loop spans 14 amino acids. V was shortened by 5 bases and J by 6 bases, with 16 bases between the two germline ends. CDR3 sequence: CASSALGGVPEAFF. CDR3 DNA: TGTGCCAGCAGCGCCCTTGGAGGGGTTCCTGAAGCTTTCTTT.

The sample holds a few counts of this clone. The chain uses TRBV7-2 and TRBJ2-1; D is possibly TRBD2 (5 bases). V lost 5 bases and J lost 7, with 9 bases in between. The CDR3 extends over 12 amino acids. From germline, CDR1 is SGHTA and CDR2 FQGNSA. The CDR3 loop reads CASSRSANEQFF. As DNA, the CDR3 is TGTGCCAGCAGCCGTAGCGCTAATGAGCAGTTCTTC.

This clone was detected a few times. V and J are TRBV29-1 and TRBJ1-2; D call uncertain. V was trimmed by 5 bases and J by 2 bases, leaving 6 bases between them. There are 11 residues in the CDR3. CDR1 and CDR2 from the germline V gene are SQVTM and ANQGSEA. CDR3 region: CSVTQNYGYTF. CDR3 nucleotide sequence: TGCAGCGTTACCCAGAACTATGGCTACACCTTC.

The chain is built from TRBV9 and TRBJ2-1; D is uncertain. The CDR3 loop spans 14 amino acids. Per germline, CDR1 SGDLS and CDR2 YYNGEE. Deletions cut 1 base from V and 4 bases from J, with 9 bases between. The CDR3 here is CASSVSPLYNEQFF. Written as DNA, the CDR3 is TGTGCCAGCAGCGTATCCCCCTTATACAATGAGCAGTTCTTC.

This clone has only a few counts. This sequence joins TRBV6-5 and TRBJ1-1; perhaps TRBD1 as D (5 bases). Per germline, CDR1 MNHEY and CDR2 SVGAGI. V lost 0 bases and J 5 bases, leaving 10 bases between the germline ends. The CDR3 has 14 residues. CDR3 amino acids: CASSYSIGGTEAFF. The CDR3 DNA sequence: TGTGCCAGCAGTTACTCGATTGGGGGGACTGAAGCTTTCTTT.

This sequence joins TRBV15 and TRBJ2-7; D is possibly TRBD1 (6 bases). V was clipped by 0 bases and J by 6 bases, with 15 bases between them. CDR1 LNHNV and CDR2 YYDKDF come from the germline V gene (reference sequence). This CDR3 has 15 residues. This CDR3 reads CATSRDTLQGPEQYF. DNA of the CDR3: TGTGCCACCAGCAGAGATACCCTACAGGGTCCCGAGCAGTACTTC.

The rearrangement joins TRBV5-8 to TRBJ1-5; 7 bases map to TRBD1. V was pared by 7 bases and J by 0 bases, with 7 bases of the junction left unmatched. The CDR3 runs to 15 residues. The germline CDR1 and CDR2 sequences are SGHTS and YDEGEE. The CDR3: CASAPGQTSNQPQHF. As DNA, the CDR3 is TGTGCCAGCGCCCCGGGACAGACTAGCAATCAGCCCCAGCATTTT. Using reference TRBV5-8 and TRBJ1-5 for the parts outside the CDR3, the full variable domain is EAGVTQSPTHLIKTRGQQATLRCSPISGHTSVYWYQQALGLGLQFLLWYDEGEERNRGNFPPRFSGRQFPNYSSELNVNALELEDSALYLCASAPGQTSNQPQHFGDGTRLSIL.

There are a few counts of this clone. The chain employs TRBV7-6 and TRBJ2-5; 8 bases align to TRBD1. Germline V gives CDR1 SGHVS, CDR2 FNYEAQ. V lost 3 bases and J lost 2; bases outside the gene matches: 2. This CDR3 has 14 residues. DNA for the CDR3: TGTGCCAGCAGCTTTGACAGGGGTCAAGAGACCCAGTACTTC. It is translated as CASSFDRGQETQYF.

This clone was seen more than once but under ten times. This rearrangement joins TRBV28 to TRBJ2-3, with 7 bases fitting TRBD2. Looked up from germline, CDR1 is MDHEN and CDR2 is SYDVKM. CDR3 length equals 12 residues. Trimming cost V 6 bases and J 6 bases; bases outside gene matches: 3. This CDR3 is CASSGRSDTQYF. CDR3 coding DNA: TGTGCCAGCAGCGGGAGGTCCGATACGCAGTATTTT.

V usage is TRBV23-1 and J usage is TRBJ2-7; 8 positions match TRBD2. TRBV23-1 is an ORF; its function is uncertain. The CDR3 extends over 15 amino acids. J was trimmed by 3 bases and V by 1 base; bases with no gene match: 5. CDR3 in amino acids: CASSQLGGLVYEQYF. As DNA, the CDR3 is TGCGCCAGCAGTCAATTGGGGGGACTAGTCTACGAGCAGTACTTC.

The chain is built from TRBV28 and TRBJ2-4; 9 nucleotides agree with TRBD1. Per germline, CDR1 MDHEN and CDR2 SYDVKM. The V gene end was trimmed by 10 bases and the J gene end by 8 bases; junction bases not matched to a gene: 24. The CDR3 has 18 residues. CDR3 region: CATRPPPGQGEFKDIQYF. The CDR3 bases are TGTGCCACCAGACCTCCGCCGGGACAGGGAGAATTTAAGGACATTCAGTACTTC.